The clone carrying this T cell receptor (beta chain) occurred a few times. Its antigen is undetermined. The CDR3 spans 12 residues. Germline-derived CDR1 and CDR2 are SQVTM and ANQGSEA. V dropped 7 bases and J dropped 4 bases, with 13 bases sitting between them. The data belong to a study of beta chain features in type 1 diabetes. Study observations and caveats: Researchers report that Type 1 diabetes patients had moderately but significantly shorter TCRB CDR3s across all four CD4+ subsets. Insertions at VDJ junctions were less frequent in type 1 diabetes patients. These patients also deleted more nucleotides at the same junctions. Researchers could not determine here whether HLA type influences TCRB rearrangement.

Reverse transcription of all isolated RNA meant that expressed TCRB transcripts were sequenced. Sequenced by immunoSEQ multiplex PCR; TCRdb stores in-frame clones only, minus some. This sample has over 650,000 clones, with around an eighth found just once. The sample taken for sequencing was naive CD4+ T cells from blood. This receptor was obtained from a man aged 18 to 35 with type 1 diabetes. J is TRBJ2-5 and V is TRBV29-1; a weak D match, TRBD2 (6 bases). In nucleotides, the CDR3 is TGCAGCGCCCATGGGCGGGGAGAGACCCAGTACTTC. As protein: CSAHGRGETQYF.